This T cell receptor beta chain was sequenced in a study of T cell repertoires in cytomegalovirus infection. Turning to the study itself: CMV infection together with matching HLA type was indicated by public TCR beta signatures. Whole-study results and caveats: Adding up the frequency of public TCR beta families identified people who carried CMV plus the relevant HLA. HLA-C-restricted CMV-specific TCR beta clonotypes were dominant in the ex vivo response.

This clonotype was seen only a few times. The antigen is unknown. The CDR3 loop spans 16 amino acids. V gave up 0 bases and J gave up 5 bases, with 16 bases separating them. Germline V CDR1 and CDR2: SGDLS, YYNGEE. TCRdb reprocessed the reads via MiXCR and lists one record per CDR3 protein. The data show almost 500,000 distinct CDR3 sequences, with around 10% seen just once and approximately 10% held by the top ten. Sequencing was done on a sample of PBMCs. The clonotype comes from a human donor in good health (CMV status not recorded). Some clones in this sample may be carry-over from other donors' samples. The chain has TRBV9 and TRBJ2-3; D not certain. The CDR3 DNA sequence: TGTGCCAGCAGCGTAGCTGGGGAAGGACCCCTAGATACGCAGTATTTT. Residues: CASSVAGEGPLDTQYF.